This T cell receptor (beta chain) was sequenced for a study of blood T cell repertoires in COVID-19. On the study more broadly: COVID-19 samples, acute and convalescent, were from the United States, Italy and Spain. Nucleic acid was either cDNA or gDNA, and it came from T cells, B-cell-depleted T cells, or PBMCs.

CDR1 and CDR2 (germline): SGHRS, YFSETQ. The CDR3 totals 14 residues. The V end was cut by 9 bases, the J end by 2 bases, with 16 bases between. As originally analysed: Reference gene primer amplification gave estimated nucleated cell counts. Some clones are missing from TCRdb's copy, which holds only in-frame ones; the method was immunoSEQ multiplex PCR. The DNA was the basis for D and trimming; V, J and clone size are from that table. This repertoire shows more than 35,000 clones, approximately 91% found once; its top ten account for approximately 2.4%. Sequencing was performed on peripheral blood. The rearrangement uses TRBV5-1 and TRBJ2-3; maybe TRBD1 (5 bases). The TCR originated in a human donor in a cohort sampled during active COVID-19. CDR3 loop: CATGRGYYTDTQYF. The CDR3 DNA is TGCGCCACCGGAAGGGGTTATTACACAGATACGCAGTATTTT. The variable domain in full, with the rest retrieved from reference TRBV5-1 and TRBJ2-3, is KAGVTQTPRYLIKTRGQQVTLSCSPISGHRSVSWYQQTPGQGLQFLFEYFSETQRNKGNFPGRFSGRQFSNSRSEMNVSTLELGDSALYLCATGRGYYTDTQYFGPGTRLTVL.